Listed here is a single TCR beta chain. The CDR3 covers 16 residues. With V trimmed by 4 bases and J by 7 bases, 11 bases remained unmatched. The germline V gene encodes CDR1 MGHRA and CDR2 YSYEKL. In the authors' workflow: Amplifying reference gene primers gave estimates of nucleated cell counts. Assay: immunoSEQ multiplex PCR; the TCRdb copy retains only in-frame clones and omits some. D and trimming come from the DNA, and the V and J calls and clone size come from that table. Among approximately 200,000 clones listed, around 83% were seen once. This sample is drawn from a study of blood T cell repertoires in COVID-19. Across the study: Sample material is recorded as cDNA or gDNA derived from T cells, B-cell-depleted T cells, or PBMCs.

This receptor was identified in a woman aged 30 to 39 with active or convalescent COVID-19. The V call is TRBV4-1, the J call TRBJ1-5; 9 nucleotides agree with TRBD1. Sequencing input: peripheral blood. In DNA, the CDR3 is TGCGCCAGCAGCCTTGTCCCGGGACAGGGCGGGCAGCCCCAGCATTTT. Its translation is CASSLVPGQGGQPQHF.